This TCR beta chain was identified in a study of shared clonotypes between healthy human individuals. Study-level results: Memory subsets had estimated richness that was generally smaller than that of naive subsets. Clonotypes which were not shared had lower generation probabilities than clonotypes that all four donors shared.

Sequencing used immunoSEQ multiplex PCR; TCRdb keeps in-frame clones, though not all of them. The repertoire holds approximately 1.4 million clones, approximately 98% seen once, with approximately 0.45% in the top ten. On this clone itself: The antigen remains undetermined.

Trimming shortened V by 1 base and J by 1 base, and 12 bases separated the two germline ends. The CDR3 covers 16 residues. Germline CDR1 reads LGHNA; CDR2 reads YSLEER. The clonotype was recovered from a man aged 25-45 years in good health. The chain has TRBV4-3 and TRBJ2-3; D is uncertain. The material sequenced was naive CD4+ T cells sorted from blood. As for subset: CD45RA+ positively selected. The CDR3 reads CASSQGLGQGTDTQYF. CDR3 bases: TGCGCCAGCAGCCAAGGACTGGGCCAGGGCACAGATACGCAGTATTTT.